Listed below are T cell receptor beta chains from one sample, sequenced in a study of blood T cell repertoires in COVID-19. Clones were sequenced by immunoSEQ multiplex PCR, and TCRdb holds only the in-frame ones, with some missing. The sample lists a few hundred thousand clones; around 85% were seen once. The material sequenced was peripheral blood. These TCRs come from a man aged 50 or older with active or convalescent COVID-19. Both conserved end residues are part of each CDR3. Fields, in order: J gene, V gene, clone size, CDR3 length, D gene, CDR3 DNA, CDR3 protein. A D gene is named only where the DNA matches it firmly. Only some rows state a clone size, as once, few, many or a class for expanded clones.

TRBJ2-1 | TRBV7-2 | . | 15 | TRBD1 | TGTGCCAGCAGCTGGACAGGGGACTCCTACAATGAGCAGTTCTTC | CASSWTGDSYNEQFF
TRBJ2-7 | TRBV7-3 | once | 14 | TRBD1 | TGTGCCAGCAGGTCCGGGACAGGGGCCCACGAGCAGTACTTC | CASRSGTGAHEQYF
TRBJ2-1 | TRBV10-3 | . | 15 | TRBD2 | TGTGCCATCAGCGAAGGACTAGTCGACGTCAATGAGCAGTTCTTC | CAISEGLVDVNEQFF
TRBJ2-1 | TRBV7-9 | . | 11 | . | TGTGCCAGCAGCTTAGAGAGTTTTGAGTTCTTC | CASSLESFEFF
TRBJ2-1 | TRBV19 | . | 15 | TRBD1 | TGTGCCAGTAGTACGACAGGGGATCCCTACAATGAGCAGTTCTTC | CASSTTGDPYNEQFF
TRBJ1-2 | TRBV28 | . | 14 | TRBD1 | TGTGCCAGCAGTTTACGAGGGGGCAGTTATGGCTACACCTTC | CASSLRGGSYGYTF
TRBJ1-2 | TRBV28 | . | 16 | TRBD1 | TGTGCCAGCACCAAGGGACAGGGAAAGGGGGGCTATGGCTACACCTTC | CASTKGQGKGGYGYTF
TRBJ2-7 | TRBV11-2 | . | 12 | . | TGTGCCAGCAGCTCGGTTACCTACGAGCAGTACTTC | CASSSVTYEQYF
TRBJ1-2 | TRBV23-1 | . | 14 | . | TGCGCCAGCAGAAATAGGGGAATCGGCTATGGCTACACCTTC | CASRNRGIGYGYTF
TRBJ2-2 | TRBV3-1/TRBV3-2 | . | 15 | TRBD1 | TGTGCCAGCAGCCCTTCGGACAGGACCACCGGGGAGCTGTTTTTT | CASSPSDRTTGELFF
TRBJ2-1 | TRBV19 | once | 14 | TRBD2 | TGTGCCAGTAGTCGGCTAGCGGGAGCCAATGAGCAGTTCTTC | CASSRLAGANEQFF
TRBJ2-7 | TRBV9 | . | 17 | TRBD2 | TGTGCCAGCAGCGTAGGAAAATGGCGGGAGAGCTCCTACGAGCAGTACTTC | CASSVGKWRESSYEQYF
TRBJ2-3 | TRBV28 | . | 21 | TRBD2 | TGTGCCAGCAGTCCTACTCAAGGGACTAGCGCAACGACCTCTAGCACAGATACGCAGTATTTT | CASSPTQGTSATTSSTDTQYF
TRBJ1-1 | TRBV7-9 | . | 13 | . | TGTGCCAGCAGCTTATTTCAGGGTACTGAAGCTTTCTTT | CASSLFQGTEAFF
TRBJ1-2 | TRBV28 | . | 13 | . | TGTGCCAGCAGTTCCGGGACTAACTATGGCTACACCTTC | CASSSGTNYGYTF
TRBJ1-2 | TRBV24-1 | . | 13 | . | TGTGCCACCAGTGATTTTTCAGGGGACGGCTACACCTTC | CATSDFSGDGYTF
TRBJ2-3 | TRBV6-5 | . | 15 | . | TGTGCCAGCTCCCCGGAAGGGTCGAGGGCAGATACGCAGTATTTT | CASSPEGSRADTQYF
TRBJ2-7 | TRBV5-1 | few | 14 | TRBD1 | TGCGCCAGCAGCATGCGACAGGGGGGAGGCGAGCAGTACTTC | CASSMRQGGGEQYF
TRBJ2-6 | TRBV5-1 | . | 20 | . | TGCGCCAGCAGCGTGATGGGAGGAGCAGGGGGAACTGGAGGGGCCAACGTCCTGACTTTC | CASSVMGGAGGTGGANVLTF
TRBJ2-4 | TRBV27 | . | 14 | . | TGTGCCAGCAGGGGGGCGGGTTGGGGAAACATTCAGTACTTC | CASRGAGWGNIQYF
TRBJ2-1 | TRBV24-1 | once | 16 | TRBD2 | TGTGCCACCAGTGACCATTCGACTAGCGGCTACAATGAGCAGTTCTTC | CATSDHSTSGYNEQFF
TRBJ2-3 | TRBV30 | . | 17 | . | TGTGCCTGGAGTGTACTGATCCCTCCCGGGGTCGCAGATACGCAGTATTTT | CAWSVLIPPGVADTQYF
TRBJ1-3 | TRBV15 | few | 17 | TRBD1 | TGTGCCACCAGCAGAGGTACAGGGGGTACCTCTGGAAACACCATATATTTT | CATSRGTGGTSGNTIYF
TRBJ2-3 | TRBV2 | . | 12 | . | TGTGCCAGCCGTGCTAGCACAGATACGCAGTATTTT | CASRASTDTQYF
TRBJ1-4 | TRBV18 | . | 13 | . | TGTGCCAGCTCACCGGCCCAATCAGAAAAACTGTTTTTT | CASSPAQSEKLFF
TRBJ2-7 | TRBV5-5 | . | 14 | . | TGTGCCAGCAGCCCATGGACAGACTCCTACGAGCAGTACTTC | CASSPWTDSYEQYF
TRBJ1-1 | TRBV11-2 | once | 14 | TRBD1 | TGTGCCAGCAGCGAACAGGGGGGGGGCGCTGAAGCTTTCTTT | CASSEQGGGAEAFF
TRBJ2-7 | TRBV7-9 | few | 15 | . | TGTGCCAGCAGCCCTAGCTCGGTAGCCCGCTACGAGCAGTACTTC | CASSPSSVARYEQYF
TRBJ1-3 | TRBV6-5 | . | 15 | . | TGTGCCAGCAGCAAACAGGCAAACCCTGGAAACACCATATATTTT | CASSKQANPGNTIYF
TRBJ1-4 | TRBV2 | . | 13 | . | TGTGCCAGCAGTGAGATACAGTCTGAAAAACTGTTTTTT | CASSEIQSEKLFF
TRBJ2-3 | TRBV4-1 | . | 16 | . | TGCGCCAGCAGCCAAGGACCTGGCGGCCTCACAGATACGCAGTATTTT | CASSQGPGGLTDTQYF
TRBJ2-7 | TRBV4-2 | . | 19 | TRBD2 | TGTGCCAGCAGCCAAGATCTGAGGGCTAGCGGAGTTTTAACCTACGAGCAGTACTTC | CASSQDLRASGVLTYEQYF
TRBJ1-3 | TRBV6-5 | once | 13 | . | TGTGCCAGCAGTTACGGCTCGGGAAACACCATATATTTT | CASSYGSGNTIYF
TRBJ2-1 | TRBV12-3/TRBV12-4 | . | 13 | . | TGTGTCAGTCGGGCCAGGGGTTACAATGAGCAGTTCTTC | CVSRARGYNEQFF
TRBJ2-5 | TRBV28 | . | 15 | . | TGTGCCAGCAGTTCTGGGGGGGCCAGGGGAGAGACCCAGTACTTC | CASSSGGARGETQYF
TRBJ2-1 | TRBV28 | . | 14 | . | TGTGCCAGCAGTCCCCTCGTGATTTTCAGGGGTCAGTTCTTC | CASSPLVIFRGQFF
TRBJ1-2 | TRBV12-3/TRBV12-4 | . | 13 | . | TGTGCCAGCAACCTAGGACAGCACTATGGCTACACCTTC | CASNLGQHYGYTF
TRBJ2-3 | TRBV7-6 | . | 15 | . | TGTGCCAGCAGCCCGGCGTCGGGGACTACAGATACGCAGTATTTT | CASSPASGTTDTQYF
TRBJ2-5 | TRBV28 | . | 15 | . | TGTGCCAGCAGTCCCGGGACTCACATCCAAGAGACCCAGTACTTC | CASSPGTHIQETQYF
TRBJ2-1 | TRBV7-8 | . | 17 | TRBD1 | TGTGCCAGCAGCTGGGGCCGGACAGGGCGGGCCTACAATGAGCAGTTCTTC | CASSWGRTGRAYNEQFF
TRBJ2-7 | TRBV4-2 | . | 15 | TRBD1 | TGTGCCAGCAGCCAAGGGGGGACAGTTTCCCACGAGCAGTACTTC | CASSQGGTVSHEQYF
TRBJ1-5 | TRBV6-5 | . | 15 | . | TGTGCCAGCGTACGCGGCGGGGGGGGCAATCAGCCCCAGCATTTT | CASVRGGGGNQPQHF
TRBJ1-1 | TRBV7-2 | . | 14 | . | TGTGCCAGCAGCTTCGGACAACTGAACACTGAAGCTTTCTTT | CASSFGQLNTEAFF
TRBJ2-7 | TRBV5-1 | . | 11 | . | TGCGCCAGCAGCTTGGGAGGCGAGCAGTACTTC | CASSLGGEQYF
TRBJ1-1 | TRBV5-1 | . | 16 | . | TGCGCCAGCAGCGCCGCTTGGATAGGGGTGGCCACTGAAGCTTTCTTT | CASSAAWIGVATEAFF
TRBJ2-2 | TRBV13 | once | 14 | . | TGTGCCAGCAGCCGCTGGGGGGACACCGGGGAGCTGTTTTTT | CASSRWGDTGELFF
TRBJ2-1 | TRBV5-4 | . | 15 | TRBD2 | TGTGCCAGCAGTTTTGGACTAGCGGGATACAATGAGCAGTTCTTC | CASSFGLAGYNEQFF
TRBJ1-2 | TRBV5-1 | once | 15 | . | TGCGCCAGCAGCTTGGCCTACAGGGCGGGTGATGGCTACACCTTC | CASSLAYRAGDGYTF
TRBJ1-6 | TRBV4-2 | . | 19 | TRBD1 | TGTGCCAGCAGCCAAGATAGGACAGGGTTGAGCTCCTATAATTCACCCCTCCACTTT | CASSQDRTGLSSYNSPLHF